The 21 T cell receptor beta chains presented below share a single source sample, sequenced in a study of blood T cell repertoires in COVID-19. Method: immunoSEQ multiplex PCR; TCRdb's copy keeps in-frame clones and lacks some. The table includes over 150,000 clones, around 85% detected once. Sequencing was done on a sample of peripheral blood. These receptors all stem from a man aged 25-40 years with acute or convalescent COVID-19.

The chain recombines TRBV20-1 with TRBJ2-1; perhaps TRBD2 as D (5 bases). This CDR3 region has 15 residues. The ends were cut back, 3 bases at V and 5 bases at J, with 17 bases in the middle. Germline CDR1 and CDR2: DFQATT and SNEGSKA (reference sequence). The CDR3 bases are TGCAGTGCTAGTGCAACGGGGTATTTCAACAATGAGCAGTTCTTC. This codes for CSASATGYFNNEQFF.

The V gene is TRBV6-2 or TRBV6-3, the J gene TRBJ1-5, with a weak D call TRBD1 (6 bases). The germline CDR1 and CDR2 sequences are MNHEY and SVGEGT. This CDR3 comprises 15 residues. Trimming took off 1 base at V and 5 bases at J, with 12 bases between the two ends. CDR3 DNA sequence: TGTGCCAGCAGTTACTGGACAGACGGCGATCAGCCCCAGCATTTT. Protein: CASSYWTDGDQPQHF.

This clone was counted a few times. This sequence joins TRBV2 and TRBJ2-7; D may be TRBD2 (6 bases). The V end was cut by 7 bases, the J end by 2 bases, with 15 bases between. Looked up from germline, CDR1 is SNHLY and CDR2 is FYNNEI. The CDR3 spans 14 residues. DNA for the CDR3: TGTGCCAGCATTTCCCGGGACTTCACCTACGAGCAGTACTTC. Amino acids: CASISRDFTYEQYF. The complete variable domain, with remaining parts taken from reference TRBV2 and TRBJ2-7, reads EPEVTQTPSHQVTQMGQEVILRCVPISNHLYFYWYRQILGQKVEFLVSFYNNEISEKSEIFDDQFSVERPDGSNFTLKIRSTKLEDSAMYFCASISRDFTYEQYFGPGTRLTVT.

V usage is TRBV11-2 and J usage is TRBJ2-7; 8 bases agree with TRBD1. J gave up 5 bases and V 5 bases, and 2 bases lay outside the gene matches. The CDR3 contains 12 residues. The germline V gene encodes CDR1 SGHAT and CDR2 FQNNGV. The CDR3 DNA sequence: TGTGCCAGCAGCAAGGACAGGGACGAGCAGTACTTC. Its protein is CASSKDRDEQYF.

V and J are TRBV18 and TRBJ1-2, with D perhaps matching TRBD1 (5 bases). Trimming took 3 bases from V and 3 from J, leaving 14 bases between them. This CDR3 spans 15 amino acids. Germline V gene lookup returns CDR1 KGHSH and CDR2 LQKENI. The CDR3 DNA reads as TGTGCCAGCTCACCGGCGGCCAGGGATCACTATGGCTACACCTTC. Encoded protein: CASSPAARDHYGYTF.

The V and J genes are TRBV7-6 and TRBJ1-3; TRBD1 aligns across 7 bases. The CDR3 runs to 15 residues. Germline trimming cut 6 bases from V and 7 bases from J; bases unmatched to any gene: 12. The germline gives CDR1 SGHVS, CDR2 FNYEAQ. CDR3 DNA sequence: TGTGCCAGCAGACCCCGACAGGGACCCGCGAACACCATATATTTT. Translated: CASRPRQGPANTIYF.

Note on this clone: This specimen includes other DNA sequences encoding the same CDR3. The V and J genes are TRBV6-5 and TRBJ2-6; D call uncertain. Trimming took off 8 bases at V and 0 bases at J, with 5 bases between the two ends. The germline CDR1 and CDR2 sequences are MNHEY and SVGAGI. The CDR3 sequence is 13 residues long. CDR3 in DNA: TGTGCCAGCCAGGCCTCTGGGGCCAACGTCCTGACTTTC. Its protein is CASQASGANVLTF.

The rearrangement joins TRBV28 to TRBJ1-1; 8 bases are a match to TRBD1. V shed 6 bases and J 3 bases; nucleotides not matched to a gene: 9. CDR3 length: 15 amino acids. Per germline, CDR1 MDHEN and CDR2 SYDVKM. The CDR3 DNA is TGTGCCAGCAGGCGTCAGGGGGCTCGGGACACTGAAGCTTTCTTT. Its protein product is CASRRQGARDTEAFF.

V usage is TRBV27 and J usage is TRBJ2-4, with TRBD2 matching over 10 bases. V lost 4 bases to trimming and J lost 3 bases; unmatched junction nucleotides: 6. The CDR3 length is 16 residues. Germline CDR1 MNHEY, CDR2 SMNVEV (reference sequence). CDR3 bases: TGTGCCAGCAGTTCCCCCGCTAGCGGGAGCAAAAACATTCAGTACTTC. It encodes CASSSPASGSKNIQYF.

This chain connects TRBV10-1 to TRBJ2-1; D is perhaps TRBD2 (6 bases). The CDR3 covers 14 residues. V lost 1 base and J lost 10, with 14 bases in between. Germline lookup yields CDR1 WNHNN and CDR2 SYGVQD (reference sequence). For the CDR3, the DNA is TGCGCCAGCAGTGAGTTGAAGACTAGTTCGGAGCAGTTCTTC. Amino acid sequence: CASSELKTSSEQFF.

This clone was seen only once. This chain uses TRBV18 with TRBJ1-6, with 7 bases matching TRBD1. Looked up from germline, CDR1 is KGHSH and CDR2 is LQKENI. The CDR3 runs 16 residues. J lost 6 bases, V lost 0 bases, and 5 bases had no gene match. This chain's CDR3 is CASSPPGQAVNSPLHF. In nucleotides, the CDR3 is TGTGCCAGCTCACCACCAGGACAGGCTGTTAATTCACCCCTCCACTTT.

This CDR3 is CASSQDIRRPGLAGGKLYEQYF. DNA of the CDR3: TGTGCCAGCAGCCAAGATATAAGACGCCCGGGACTAGCGGGAGGAAAGTTGTACGAGCAGTACTTC. The rearrangement uses TRBV3-1 (or the pseudogene TRBV3-2) and TRBJ2-7, with 15 positions matching TRBD2. The junction had 19 bases not matched to a gene; V was cut back by 0 bases and J by 4 bases. Per the germline V gene, CDR1 is LGHDT and CDR2 is YNNKEL (reference sequence). The CDR3 length is 22 residues.

The chain is built from TRBV2 and TRBJ2-3, with TRBD2 identical over 8 bases. This CDR3 is built from 14 residues. Trimming took 9 bases from V and 3 from J; bases not matched to a gene: 8. CDR1 and CDR2 (germline): SNHLY, FYNNEI. CDR3 residues: CASYGGEGTDTQYF. The CDR3 DNA reads as TGTGCCAGTTACGGGGGGGAGGGAACAGATACGCAGTATTTT.

The chain has TRBV6-5 and TRBJ2-1; 7 nucleotides align to TRBD2. The CDR3 is 13 amino acids. The germline V gene has CDR1 MNHEY and CDR2 SVGAGI. With V trimmed by 0 bases and J by 10 bases, 3 bases remained unmatched. The CDR3: CASSYSLGGEQFF. For the CDR3, the DNA is TGTGCCAGCAGTTACTCGCTCGGGGGGGAGCAGTTCTTC.

The V gene is TRBV10-3, the J gene TRBJ2-1, with 9 bases matching TRBD2. The CDR3 spans 14 residues. Germline V lookup: CDR1 ENHRY, CDR2 SYGVKD. The V and J ends lost 11 bases and 4 bases, in that order; junction bases with no gene match: 9. The CDR3 is CAVRASGTYNEQFF. DNA for the CDR3: TGTGCCGTTCGAGCTAGCGGGACTTACAATGAGCAGTTCTTC.

This clone was seen just once. CDR3 sequence: CASSLSLTGGESYTF. Written as DNA, the CDR3 is TGCGCCAGCAGCTTGTCCCTGACAGGGGGCGAGAGCTACACCTTC. This rearrangement joins TRBV5-1 to TRBJ1-2, with TRBD1 matching over 10 bases. This CDR3 is built from 15 residues. Per germline, CDR1 SGHRS and CDR2 YFSETQ. V shed 1 base, J shed 9 bases, and the junction held 9 bases outside the gene matches.

The V and J genes are TRBV4-2 and TRBJ2-3; 11 bases align to TRBD2. The CDR3 sequence is 16 residues long. Germline CDR1 reads LGHNA; CDR2 reads YNFKEQ. J lost 0 bases, V lost 4 bases, and 3 bases had no gene match. The CDR3 sequence: CASSPGTSGSTDTQYF. CDR3 coding DNA: TGTGCCAGCAGCCCCGGGACTAGCGGAAGCACAGATACGCAGTATTTT.

A remark on this clone: A read error may produce the germline difference seen at one junction end. V and J are TRBV19 and TRBJ2-1; D remains unclear. Germline V CDR1 and CDR2: LNHDA, SQIVND (reference sequence). The CDR3 is 13 amino acids. The CDR3 DNA is TGTGCCAGTAGTATGCCCGGTTCCTCCCTCTCGATCTTC. Translating it yields CASSMPGSSLSIF.

This chain connects TRBV18 to TRBJ2-7; maybe TRBD2 (5 bases). CDR1 and CDR2 (germline): KGHSH, LQKENI. Trimming removed 6 bases from V and 7 bases from J, with 10 bases in between. The CDR3 has 11 residues. The CDR3 DNA sequence: TGTGCCAGCTCTCCCGGGGTGGAGCAGTACTTC. This encodes CASSPGVEQYF.

This chain connects TRBV6-6 to TRBJ2-1; the D is unclear. CDR1 is MNHNY and CDR2 is SVGAGI in the germline V gene (reference sequence). CDR3 length equals 13 residues. The V end lost 2 bases, the J end lost 6 bases, and 8 bases lay between the germline ends. CDR3 amino acids: CASSYIAANEQFF. Here the CDR3 DNA reads TGTGCCAGCAGTTACATAGCCGCCAATGAGCAGTTCTTC.

The V and J genes are TRBV24-1 and TRBJ2-2, with D possibly matching TRBD2 (6 bases). V lost 4 bases to trimming and J lost 4 bases, with 12 bases between them. This CDR3 comprises 15 residues. CDR1 KGHDR and CDR2 SFDVKD come from the germline V gene. Written as DNA, the CDR3 is TGTGCCACCAGTGACCCGGGGGTGGGCACCGGGGAGCTGTTTTTT. Translation: CATSDPGVGTGELFF.